Presented here are 26 T cell receptor beta chains from one specimen sequenced in a study of control samples from healthy donors and cancer patients. The repertoire was sequenced with immunoSEQ multiplex PCR; TCRdb's copy has only in-frame clones and lacks some. Of more than 95,000 clones in the sample, more than 80% are singletons; the top ten hold 8%. Sequencing input: blood. Receptors originate from a man between 18 and 29 years old in good health.

The V gene is TRBV27, the J gene TRBJ2-1, with 11 bases lining up with TRBD2. CDR3 length: 16 amino acids. J was trimmed by 3 bases and V by 3 bases; bases with no gene match: 4. Germline assignment: CDR1 MNHEY and CDR2 SMNVEV (reference sequence). The CDR3 bases are TGTGCCAGCAGTTTGGCTAGCGGGAGGATCTACAATGAGCAGTTCTTC. Encoded protein: CASSLASGRIYNEQFF.

V and J are TRBV2 and TRBJ2-5, with D perhaps TRBD1 or TRBD2 (5 bases each). Germline V lookup: CDR1 SNHLY, CDR2 FYNNEI. The CDR3 consists of 15 residues. The ends were cut back, 2 bases at V and 4 bases at J, with 14 bases in the middle. CDR3 in amino acids: CASSEWGPHRETQYF. The DNA for the CDR3 is TGTGCCAGCAGTGAATGGGGACCCCATCGAGAGACCCAGTACTTC.

V is TRBV5-1 and J is TRBJ2-2; possibly TRBD1 for D (6 bases). Germline V gene data show CDR1 as SGHRS and CDR2 as YFSETQ. The CDR3 covers 15 residues. Trimming pared 1 base from V and 1 base from J, leaving 8 bases between. CDR3 DNA: TGCGCCAGCAGCTTGTTGGGACAGAACACCGGGGAGCTGTTTTTT. Protein product: CASSLLGQNTGELFF. The whole variable domain, remainder taken from reference TRBV5-1 and TRBJ2-2, is KAGVTQTPRYLIKTRGQQVTLSCSPISGHRSVSWYQQTPGQGLQFLFEYFSETQRNKGNFPGRFSGRQFSNSRSEMNVSTLELGDSALYLCASSLLGQNTGELFFGEGSRLTVL.

The chain links TRBV9 to TRBJ1-4; perhaps TRBD1 as D (6 bases). CDR3 length: 14 residues. Germline loops: CDR1 SGDLS, CDR2 YYNGEE. The V and J ends lost 8 bases and 6 bases respectively, with 17 bases between them. The DNA for the CDR3 is TGTGCCAGTTCAACCGGGACAAAGGATGAAAAACTGTTTTTT. This translates into CASSTGTKDEKLFF.

The CDR3 DNA is TGTGCCAGCAGCCCGGCCCCGCCCACCGCTTTCTTT. It codes for CASSPAPPTAFF. The chain joins TRBV12-3 or TRBV12-4 to TRBJ1-1; D call uncertain. The ends were cut back, 6 bases at V and 11 bases at J, with 16 bases in the middle. The CDR3 has 12 amino acids.

This chain links TRBV7-2 with TRBJ2-7; 9 nucleotides match TRBD2. The germline V gene has CDR1 SGHTA and CDR2 FQGNSA. J lost 5 bases, V lost 2 bases, and 10 bases had no gene match. The CDR3 runs 16 residues. Here the CDR3 DNA reads TGTGCCAGCAGCTTACGTAGGTTTAGCGGGAGCCACGAGCAGTACTTC. This sequence encodes CASSLRRFSGSHEQYF. The full variable domain, with the rest looked up from reference TRBV7-2 and TRBJ2-7, is GAGVSQSPSNKVTEKGKDVELRCDPISGHTALYWYRQSLGQGLEFLIYFQGNSAPDKSGLPSDRFSAERTGGSVSTLTIQRTQQEDSAVYLCASSLRRFSGSHEQYFGPGTRLTVT.

The chain links TRBV27 to TRBJ2-7; D possibly matches TRBD1 or TRBD2 (6 bases each). The CDR3 covers 15 residues. V lost 2 bases to trimming and J lost 2 bases, with 13 bases between them. CDR1 MNHEY and CDR2 SMNVEV come from the germline V gene (reference sequence). For the CDR3, the DNA is TGTGCCAGCAGTTTAAGGGGGTGGGAGGCCTACGAGCAGTACTTC. Its translation is CASSLRGWEAYEQYF.

The rearrangement joins TRBV25-1 to TRBJ1-5; D ambiguous. The CDR3 totals 13 residues. Germline V gene sequence: CDR1 MGHDK, CDR2 SYGVNS. The ends were cut back, 3 bases at V and 8 bases at J, with 11 bases in the middle. CDR3 sequence (DNA): TGTGCCAGCAGTGACTCGGGGAGGAAGCCCCAGCATTTT. Translating it yields CASSDSGRKPQHF.

This chain connects TRBV2 to TRBJ1-1, with 12 bases matching TRBD1. Losses at the gene ends were 6 bases for V and 5 bases for J; bases not matched to a gene: 10. In germline, CDR1 is SNHLY, CDR2 FYNNEI. CDR3 length: 16 amino acids. The CDR3 nucleotides read TGTGCCAGCAGAGCTGGGACAGGGGGCGCTGAGACTGAAGCTTTCTTT. Translating gives CASRAGTGGAETEAFF.

The chain is built from TRBV6-2 or TRBV6-3 and TRBJ1-2; 7 bases match TRBD1. The germline CDR1 and CDR2 sequences are MNHEY and SVGEGT. This CDR3 has 14 amino acids. V lost 2 bases, J lost 5 bases, and 5 bases stayed unmatched. CDR3 bases: TGTGCCAGCAGTTACATGGGACAGAGTTATGGCTACACCTTC. This encodes CASSYMGQSYGYTF.

This clone was recorded a few times. This chain uses TRBV19 with TRBJ1-5; the D gene is possibly TRBD1 (6 bases). V was trimmed by 6 bases and J by 5 bases, leaving 20 bases between them. CDR3 size: 16 residues. CDR1 is LNHDA, CDR2 SQIVND, per germline (reference sequence). Here the CDR3 DNA reads TGTGCCAGTAGCCCTGGGGTGGACAGACAATATCAGCCCCAGCATTTT. This encodes CASSPGVDRQYQPQHF.

V gene TRBV5-1 combines with J gene TRBJ2-2; 7 bases are a match to TRBD1. This CDR3 region has 16 residues. CDR1 is SGHRS and CDR2 is YFSETQ in the germline V gene. Trimming cost V 4 bases and J 3 bases; bases outside gene matches: 9. The CDR3 loop reads CASSVDRRVYTGELFF. The CDR3, as DNA: TGCGCCAGCAGCGTGGACAGGAGAGTTTACACCGGGGAGCTGTTTTTT.

The gene calls are TRBV5-1 and TRBJ1-2, with 11 bases identical to TRBD1. V dropped 7 bases and J dropped 6; count of bases not matched to a gene: 2. This CDR3 is 12 amino acids long. CDR1 is SGHRS, CDR2 YFSETQ, per germline. The CDR3 nucleotides are TGCGCCAGCCGGACAGGGGGCGATGGCTACACCTTC. Amino acids: CASRTGGDGYTF.

The gene calls are TRBV18 and TRBJ1-2, with TRBD1 as a possible D gene (5 bases). The CDR3 consists of 17 residues. V lost 5 bases and J 1 base, leaving 20 bases between the germline ends. The germline gives CDR1 KGHSH, CDR2 LQKENI. The CDR3 region is CASSADRSGSLNYGYTF. The CDR3 DNA reads TGTGCCAGCTCAGCAGACAGATCTGGAAGCCTTAACTATGGCTACACCTTC.

V and J are TRBV11-2 and TRBJ2-1; 10 bases are a match to TRBD2. The J segment lost 8 bases and the V segment lost 4 bases, leaving 5 bases of the junction unmatched. Germline CDR1 is SGHAT and CDR2 is FQNNGV. The CDR3 has 14 amino acids. The CDR3 sequence: CASSWGLASHEQFF. The CDR3 nucleotides read TGTGCCAGCAGCTGGGGACTAGCGAGCCATGAGCAGTTCTTC.

The chain links TRBV5-6 to TRBJ1-2; weak D call: TRBD1 (6 bases). This CDR3 region has 13 residues. The germline gives CDR1 SGHDT, CDR2 YYEEEE. V was cut by 0 bases and J by 3 bases, with 6 bases left in between. The CDR3 loop is CASSLGQDYGYTF. CDR3 DNA: TGTGCCAGCAGCTTGGGACAGGACTATGGCTACACCTTC.

V and J are TRBV15 and TRBJ2-5; the D call may be TRBD1 or TRBD2 (5 bases each). The V gene lost 5 bases and the J gene lost 4 bases, with 14 bases spanning the gap. The germline V gene encodes CDR1 LNHNV and CDR2 YYDKDF (reference sequence). The CDR3 contains 14 residues. CDR3 nucleotides: TGTGCCACCAGCCTGCTCAAGAGGGGAGAGACCCAGTACTTC. This gives the protein CATSLLKRGETQYF.

The chain recombines TRBV4-2 with TRBJ1-3; 7 bases agree with TRBD1. Germline V gene lookup returns CDR1 LGHNA and CDR2 YNFKEQ. The CDR3 spans 14 residues. With 4 bases clipped from V and 3 bases from J, the junction kept 3 bases outside the gene matches. The CDR3 coding sequence is TGTGCCAGCAGCCCTAGGACAGGTGGAAACACCATATATTTT. Encoded protein: CASSPRTGGNTIYF.

The chain combines TRBV11-2 with TRBJ2-2; D call uncertain. Trimming cost V 5 bases and J 6 bases, with 10 bases left between them. The V gene's germline CDR1 is SGHAT and CDR2 FQNNGV. This CDR3 has 13 residues. The CDR3 region is CASSQGFAGELFF. In nucleotides, the CDR3 is TGTGCCAGCAGCCAAGGGTTCGCCGGGGAGCTGTTTTTT.

This clone has only one observation. This rearrangement joins TRBV5-4 to TRBJ2-7; 7 nucleotides match TRBD2. J was trimmed by 11 bases and V by 1 base; bases with no gene match: 18. The CDR3 has 16 residues. Germline V gene sequence: CDR1 SGHNT, CDR2 YYREEE (reference sequence). CDR3 protein: CASSLYNSGQPRREYF. The CDR3 nucleotides read TGTGCCAGCAGCTTGTATAATAGCGGGCAACCTCGTCGAGAGTACTTC.

The rearrangement joins TRBV7-9 to TRBJ2-7, with TRBD2 matching over 7 bases. With 5 bases clipped from V and 7 bases from J, the junction kept 11 bases outside the gene matches. CDR1 is SEHNR, CDR2 FQNEAQ, per germline (reference sequence). The CDR3 extends over 14 amino acids. The CDR3 nucleotides are TGTGCCAGCAGCCCCCGGCGGGAGTCTAGGGAGCAGTACTTC. This gives the protein CASSPRRESREQYF.

V gene TRBV5-6 combines with J gene TRBJ2-5, with TRBD1 identical over 7 bases. Germline CDR1 SGHDT, CDR2 YYEEEE. With V trimmed by 2 bases and J by 2 bases, 3 bases remained unmatched. CDR3 length equals 14 residues. CDR3 residues: CASSLQGRQETQYF. In DNA form, the CDR3 reads TGTGCCAGCAGCTTACAGGGGCGACAAGAGACCCAGTACTTC. The full variable domain, completed using reference TRBV5-6 and TRBJ2-5, is DAGVTQSPTHLIKTRGQQVTLRCSPKSGHDTVSWYQQALGQGPQFIFQYYEEEERQRGNFPDRFSGHQFPNYSSELNVNALLLGDSALYLCASSLQGRQETQYFGPGTRLLVL.

This chain links TRBV13 with TRBJ1-5; no clear D. Germline V lookup: CDR1 PRHDT, CDR2 FYEKMQ (reference sequence). V lost 4 bases and J lost 6, with 10 bases in between. This CDR3 region has 13 residues. CDR3 sequence reads: CASSSSPSQPQHF. Here the CDR3 DNA reads TGTGCCAGCAGCTCCTCTCCATCTCAGCCCCAGCATTTT.

In DNA, the CDR3 is TGTGCCAGCAGCCGTAGGGACAGCATTTACTTC. It encodes CASSRRDSIYF. The chain uses TRBV7-9 and TRBJ2-7; 7 bases are shared with TRBD1. J gave up 13 bases and V 5 bases, and 8 bases lay outside the gene matches. Germline-derived CDR1 and CDR2 are SEHNR and FQNEAQ (reference sequence). This CDR3 spans 11 amino acids.

This clone was recorded at least ten times. The V and J genes are TRBV6-6 and TRBJ1-1; D gene ambiguous. V shed 11 bases and J shed 5 bases, with 15 bases lying between them. The germline V gene encodes CDR1 MNHNY and CDR2 SVGAGI (reference sequence). This CDR3 is built from 12 residues. CDR3 nucleotide sequence: TGTGCCGCTCGGGCGTTTCGGACTGAAGCTTTCTTT. Encoded protein: CAARAFRTEAFF.

The chain combines TRBV5-1 with TRBJ2-7; 9 bases line up with TRBD2. The CDR3 runs 12 residues. Germline CDR1 is SGHRS and CDR2 is YFSETQ. J was trimmed by 3 bases and V by 5 bases; bases with no gene match: 0. The CDR3 coding sequence is TGCGCCAGCAGGACTAGCGGCTACGAGCAGTACTTC. Its protein is CASRTSGYEQYF.